The rows below give T cell receptor beta chains drawn from one sample of a study of T cell repertoires in cytomegalovirus infection. Antigens for these TCRs are unknown. TCRdb re-called the reads with MiXCR, one entry per CDR3 protein. The data show approximately 600,000 distinct CDR3 sequences, under 45% seen once. The source was cultured PBMCs, collected from culture after CMV antigen stimulation. The origin of the receptors is a human donor in good health (CMV status not recorded). Some clones in this sample may be carry-over from other donors' samples. Each CDR3 is given with its conserved first and last residue. A D gene is named only where the DNA matches it firmly. The listing skips clone size in some rows; elsewhere it reads once, few, many or a size class.

j_gene | d_gene | abundance | v_gene | CDR3nt | CDR3aa
TRBJ1-3 | - | many | TRBV7-2 | TGTGCCAGCAGCTTAGAGGCAGGGGCTGGAAACACCATATATTTT | CASSLEAGAGNTIYF
TRBJ2-7 | TRBD1 | - | TRBV19 | TGTGCCAGTAGTACCCTAGGACAGGGAAGCTACGAGCAGTACTTC | CASSTLGQGSYEQYF
TRBJ2-3 | - | many | TRBV7-2 | TGTGCCAGCAGCCCCCGGCGGGCCCCCACAGATACGCAGTATTTT | CASSPRRAPTDTQYF
TRBJ1-6 | - | - | TRBV10-3 | TGTGCCATCAGTGAGTGGACGGGGCCTCGTTCACCCCTCCACTTT | CAISEWTGPRSPLHF
TRBJ2-2 | - | - | TRBV10-3 | TGTGCCATCAGTGAGTCGCCGGAAATCACCGGGGAGCTGTTTTTT | CAISESPEITGELFF
TRBJ1-6 | - | - | TRBV6-1 | TGTGCCAGCAGTGAGCAGGGACATAATTCACCCCTCCACTTT | CASSEQGHNSPLHF
TRBJ2-1 | - | - | TRBV20-1 | TGCAGTGCTAGACCCCCAGGGTTCTACAATGAGCAGTTCTTC | CSARPPGFYNEQFF
TRBJ2-5 | TRBD2 | - | TRBV6-2/TRBV6-3 | TGTGCCAGCAACCGAAGCGGGAGGTGGGAGACCCAGTACTTC | CASNRSGRWETQYF
TRBJ1-5 | TRBD1 | - | TRBV6-1 | TGTGCCAGCAGGGGAACAGGGGGTAGTCAGCCCCAGCATTTT | CASRGTGGSQPQHF
TRBJ1-5 | - | - | TRBV6-2/TRBV6-3 | TGTGCCAGCAGTTATGGGTCGGGGGCCCCCCAGCATTTT | CASSYGSGAPQHF
TRBJ2-7 | TRBD2 | - | TRBV20-1 | TGCAGTGCTAGAGATCAGACGGGGGGCTACGAGCAGTACTTC | CSARDQTGGYEQYF
TRBJ1-4 | TRBD1 | few | TRBV27 | TGTGCCAGCAGTTTAGTGACAGGGGCGAGAAGCGGCGAAAAACTGTTTTTT | CASSLVTGARSGEKLFF
TRBJ2-1 | TRBD2 | - | TRBV20-1 | TGCAGTGCTGCGTCCCCTAGCGGCCATTTCTACAATGAGCAGTTCTTC | CSAASPSGHFYNEQFF
TRBJ1-5 | TRBD1 | - | TRBV7-2 | TGTGCCAGCAGCTTAGCCCGGGACAGGGCGGTCCAGCCCCAGCATTTT | CASSLARDRAVQPQHF
TRBJ2-3 | - | - | TRBV5-1 | TGCGCCAGCAGCTTTTTTGAAGGTCGAGATACGCAGTATTTT | CASSFFEGRDTQYF
TRBJ1-2 | TRBD1 | few | TRBV27 | TGTGCCAGCAGAGAACCCGGGACAGCAAATGGCTACACCTTC | CASREPGTANGYTF
TRBJ1-1 | - | - | TRBV5-4 | TGTGCCAGCAGCCCCGGGGGGGGACGGAGCAAGAACACTGAAGCTTTCTTT | CASSPGGGRSKNTEAFF
TRBJ2-5 | - | few | TRBV7-2 | TGTGCCAGCAGCTTATCGGGGTTCCAAGAGACCCAGTACTTC | CASSLSGFQETQYF
TRBJ1-2 | - | - | TRBV7-6 | TGTGCCAGCAGCTTAGGGGCGCATAACTATGGCTACACCTTC | CASSLGAHNYGYTF
TRBJ2-1 | TRBD2 | many | TRBV7-9 | TGTGCCAGCAGCTTACTGGGGGGGGAATTTTACAATGAGCAGTTCTTC | CASSLLGGEFYNEQFF
TRBJ1-5 | - | few | TRBV4-1 | TGCGCCAGCAGCCAAGAACCAGGGTTAGATCAGCCCCAGCATTTT | CASSQEPGLDQPQHF
TRBJ2-3 | TRBD2 | few | TRBV7-2 | TGTGCCAGCGTTATAGCGGGAGGAGCAGATACGCAGTATTTT | CASVIAGGADTQYF